These 22 T cell receptor beta chains were sequenced from one sample in a study of blood T cells in healthy people across ages (dated by TCRdb to the mid-2010s). Libraries were prepared through 5' RACE. For sequencing, an Illumina HiSeq 2500 was employed. A second PCR of about 6 to 12 cycles was performed with a sample-barcoded 5' primer and a J-beta primer mix. TCRdb applied fastp at Q25 and MiXCR to the public reads, then kept only in-frame beta chains. Rows merge per CDR3 protein into single entries with the most common DNA and genes. Within this sample are hundreds of thousands of distinct CDR3 sequences, with about 30% of them counted one time only. The top ten constitute about a sixth of the sample. The sequenced sample consisted of blood. The receptor source for this set is a woman aged 80 or older in good health.

The V call is TRBV20-1, the J call TRBJ2-1, with 13 bases matching TRBD2. The length of the CDR3 is 24 residues. Germline-derived CDR1 and CDR2 are DFQATT and SNEGSKA (reference sequence). The V and J ends lost 0 bases and 0 bases, in that order; junction bases with no gene match: 23. In nucleotides, the CDR3 is TGCAGTGCTAGAGATACCGGCGGGGGCACCAGACTAGCGGGAGGCAGGGGCTCCTACAATGAGCAGTTCTTC. Protein sequence: CSARDTGGGTRLAGGRGSYNEQFF.

This clonotype was seen a single time. The chain has TRBV20-1 and TRBJ1-5; 11 positions agree with TRBD1. The CDR3 sequence is 16 residues long. V trimming: 2 bases; J trimming: 3 bases; junction bases outside the gene matches: 6. Per the germline V gene, CDR1 is DFQATT and CDR2 is SNEGSKA (reference sequence). For the CDR3, the DNA is TGCAGTGCTAGACCCGGACAGGGGGCATTCAATCAGCCCCAGCATTTT. The encoded protein is CSARPGQGAFNQPQHF.

The chain joins TRBV18 to TRBJ1-5; 9 bases map to TRBD1. Germline CDR1 KGHSH, CDR2 LQKENI. With 2 bases clipped from V and 7 bases from J, the junction kept 12 bases outside the gene matches. This CDR3 has 17 residues. CDR3 region: CASSPNTGQGGSQPQHF. As DNA, the CDR3 is TGTGCCAGCTCACCAAATACGGGACAGGGAGGGAGCCAGCCCCAGCATTTT.

This clonotype has a handful of counts. V usage is TRBV20-1 and J usage is TRBJ2-3; the match to TRBD2 covers 13 bases. Germline-derived CDR1 and CDR2 are DFQATT and SNEGSKA (reference sequence). The CDR3 totals 17 residues. Trimming took 3 bases from V and 2 from J; bases not matched to a gene: 8. The CDR3 region has the DNA TGCAGTGCTAGTGCACTAGCGGGGGGGCCCGTCACAGATACGCAGTATTTT. As protein: CSASALAGGPVTDTQYF.

This clonotype has at least ten counts. The chain employs TRBV15 and TRBJ1-4; D gene ambiguous. The germline V and J ends were trimmed by 3 bases and 8 bases, with 7 bases remaining between them. In germline, CDR1 is LNHNV, CDR2 YYDKDF (reference sequence). The CDR3 extends over 12 amino acids. CDR3 sequence reads: CATSRPSEKLFF. CDR3 nucleotides: TGTGCCACCAGCAGGCCCTCAGAAAAACTGTTTTTT.

A word on this clonotype: This clone may be a read error of a much larger clone one base away. The chain is built from TRBV5-1 and TRBJ2-5; TRBD1 is a possible D gene (6 bases). V was pared by 6 bases and J by 5 bases, with 20 bases between. The CDR3 covers 15 residues. The germline gives CDR1 SGHRS, CDR2 YFSETQ. Here the CDR3 DNA reads TGCGCCAGCACCAGCATACTTAGACAGGTGGAGACCCAGTACTTC. Protein: CASTSILRQVETQYF.

The gene calls are TRBV6-5 and TRBJ1-5; TRBD1 aligns across 8 bases. Germline V gene sequence: CDR1 MNHEY, CDR2 SVGAGI. The trim removed 2 bases at V and 3 bases at J, leaving 12 bases unmatched. CDR3 length equals 18 residues. Written as DNA, the CDR3 is TGTGCCAGCAGTTACGGGCGACAGGGGACCCTCTTCAATCAGCCCCAGCATTTT. Translating gives CASSYGRQGTLFNQPQHF.

The genes are TRBV7-9 and TRBJ2-1; 7 bases are shared with TRBD1. The trim removed 6 bases at V and 9 bases at J, leaving 5 bases unmatched. CDR1 is SEHNR, CDR2 FQNEAQ, per germline (reference sequence). The CDR3 spans 12 residues. CDR3: CASRSTGIEQFF. CDR3 in DNA: TGTGCCAGCAGGTCGACAGGGATTGAGCAGTTCTTC.

In regard to this clonotype: This may stem from a read error, because a much larger clone lies one nucleotide away. This chain links TRBV4-2 with TRBJ2-7; 10 nucleotides match TRBD1. J lost 4 bases, V lost 0 bases, and 3 bases had no gene match. Germline CDR1 reads LGHNA; CDR2 reads YNFKEQ. The CDR3 contains 15 residues. The CDR3 DNA reads TGTGCCAGCAGCCAAGAGACAGGGGGCGGTTACGAGCAGTACTTC. Protein: CASSQETGGGYEQYF.

This clonotype was recorded only once. This could be a read error, since a much larger clone is one nucleotide away. The rearrangement uses TRBV7-9 and TRBJ1-2, with no clear D. CDR3 size: 12 residues. Germline assignment: CDR1 SEHNR and CDR2 FQNEAQ (reference sequence). In DNA form, the CDR3 reads TGTGCCAGCAGCGTAGCGGTAATCGGCTACACCTTC. It translates to CASSVAVIGYTF.

This clonotype was observed at least ten times. V and J are TRBV9 and TRBJ2-3; TRBD2 matches at 10 bases. Looked up from germline, CDR1 is SGDLS and CDR2 is YYNGEE. The junction had 8 bases not matched to a gene; V was cut back by 0 bases and J by 1 base. The CDR3 sequence is 18 residues long. CDR3 sequence (DNA): TGTGCCAGCAGCGTAGCCGACGTAACTAGCGGGGGCACAGATACGCAGTATTTT. Protein product: CASSVADVTSGGTDTQYF.

The rearrangement joins TRBV7-2 to TRBJ2-7; possible D gene TRBD2, 5 bases. Trimming stripped 10 bases from V and 1 base from J, with 8 bases between. The CDR3 has 11 amino acids. Germline loops: CDR1 SGHTA, CDR2 FQGNSA. The DNA for the CDR3 is TGTGCCACGGGGAGTTCCTACGAGCAGTACTTC. Encoded protein: CATGSSYEQYF. Complete variable domain (other parts from reference TRBV7-2 and TRBJ2-7): GAGVSQSPSNKVTEKGKDVELRCDPISGHTALYWYRQSLGQGLEFLIYFQGNSAPDKSGLPSDRFSAERTGGSVSTLTIQRTQQEDSAVYLCATGSSYEQYFGPGTRLTVT.

This clonotype was observed a single time. The J gene is TRBJ2-3, the V gene TRBV20-1, with TRBD2 identical over 16 bases. V lost 5 bases, J lost 9 bases, and 11 bases stayed unmatched. This CDR3 is built from 16 residues. CDR1 is DFQATT and CDR2 is SNEGSKA in the germline V gene (reference sequence). DNA for the CDR3: TGCAGTGCTGATCCGGGACTAGCGGGGGGGCTTCGGACGCAGTATTTT. Residues: CSADPGLAGGLRTQYF.

The V gene is TRBV7-9, the J gene TRBJ2-4, with TRBD1 identical over 11 bases. The J call is uncertain, as TRBJ2-7 better fits the DNA end. In germline, CDR1 is SEHNR, CDR2 FQNEAQ (reference sequence). The CDR3 length is 16 residues. The CDR3 here is CASSPYRTGGGYEQYF. The CDR3 DNA follows: TGTGCCAGCAGCCCCTACCGGACAGGGGGCGGGTACGAGCAGTACTTC.

As to this clonotype: This clone may be a read error of a much larger clone one base away. V usage is TRBV27 and J usage is TRBJ2-3; 7 nucleotides align to TRBD2. The CDR3 consists of 16 residues. Germline assignment: CDR1 MNHEY and CDR2 SMNVEV (reference sequence). Unmatched junction bases numbered 12, after V lost 5 bases and J lost 4 bases. Written as DNA, the CDR3 is TGTGCCAGCAGTCCTAAGGTGGCGGGGGAGGCAGATACGCAGTATTTT. This translates into CASSPKVAGEADTQYF.

The chain employs TRBV12-3 or TRBV12-4 and TRBJ2-4, with D unresolved. The J call is doubtful: the DNA matches TRBJ2-7 better. This CDR3 spans 15 amino acids. For the CDR3, the DNA is TGTGCCAGCAGCCCCCGAGTCGAAGGACGGTACGAGCAGTACTTC. The encoded protein is CASSPRVEGRYEQYF.

A few counts support this clonotype. The gene calls are TRBV7-2 and TRBJ2-2; no definite D call. Germline V lookup: CDR1 SGHTA, CDR2 FQGNSA. V was trimmed by 1 base and J by 3 bases, leaving 6 bases between them. This CDR3 spans 14 amino acids. The CDR3 loop reads CASSLGADTGELFF. The CDR3 DNA reads TGTGCCAGCAGCTTAGGGGCAGACACCGGGGAGCTGTTTTTT.

J is TRBJ2-1 and V is TRBV20-1; 9 nucleotides align to TRBD2. The CDR3 runs 14 residues. Germline assignment: CDR1 DFQATT and CDR2 SNEGSKA (reference sequence). V lost 5 bases, J lost 5 bases, and 7 bases stayed unmatched. In nucleotides, the CDR3 is TGCAGTGCTTTTGGCGGGGGGGCGGACAATGAGCAGTTCTTC. This encodes CSAFGGGADNEQFF.

Note on this clonotype: A much larger clone sits a single nucleotide away, making a read error possible. The chain recombines TRBV10-3 with TRBJ1-6; the D gene is possibly TRBD1 (6 bases). Germline CDR1 and CDR2: ENHRY and SYGVKD. With 1 base removed from V and 10 bases from J, the gap between germline ends came to 17 bases. The CDR3 sequence is 16 residues long. CDR3 protein: CAISELESRGRSPLHF. The CDR3 DNA sequence: TGTGCCATCAGTGAGTTGGAGAGCAGGGGCCGATCACCCCTCCACTTT.

Of note for this clonotype: The junction shows a germline mismatch at one end, possibly a read error. This rearrangement joins TRBV3-1 to TRBJ2-5; D not certain. CDR1 and CDR2 from the germline V gene are LGHDT and YNNKEL (reference sequence). The CDR3 is 15 amino acids. The CDR3 region has the DNA TGTGCCAGCAGCCACCCACTGGAGTACCAAGAGGCCCAGTACTTC. It yields the protein CASSHPLEYQEAQYF.

This clonotype has ten or more counts. The chain uses TRBV9 and TRBJ2-5; D remains ambiguous. CDR3 length equals 13 residues. CDR1 is SGDLS and CDR2 is YYNGEE in the germline V gene. Trimming pared 0 bases from V and 4 bases from J, leaving 7 bases between. The CDR3 bases are TGTGCCAGCAGCGTAGAAGGGATAGAGACCCAGTACTTC. This sequence encodes CASSVEGIETQYF.

The V call is TRBV28, the J call TRBJ1-5; D not resolved. Germline V lookup: CDR1 MDHEN, CDR2 SYDVKM. This CDR3 is built from 10 residues. V lost 5 bases to trimming and J lost 12 bases, with 8 bases between them. CDR3 coding DNA: TGTGCCAGCAGTAGTGTATTCCAGCATTTT. Translated: CASSSVFQHF.